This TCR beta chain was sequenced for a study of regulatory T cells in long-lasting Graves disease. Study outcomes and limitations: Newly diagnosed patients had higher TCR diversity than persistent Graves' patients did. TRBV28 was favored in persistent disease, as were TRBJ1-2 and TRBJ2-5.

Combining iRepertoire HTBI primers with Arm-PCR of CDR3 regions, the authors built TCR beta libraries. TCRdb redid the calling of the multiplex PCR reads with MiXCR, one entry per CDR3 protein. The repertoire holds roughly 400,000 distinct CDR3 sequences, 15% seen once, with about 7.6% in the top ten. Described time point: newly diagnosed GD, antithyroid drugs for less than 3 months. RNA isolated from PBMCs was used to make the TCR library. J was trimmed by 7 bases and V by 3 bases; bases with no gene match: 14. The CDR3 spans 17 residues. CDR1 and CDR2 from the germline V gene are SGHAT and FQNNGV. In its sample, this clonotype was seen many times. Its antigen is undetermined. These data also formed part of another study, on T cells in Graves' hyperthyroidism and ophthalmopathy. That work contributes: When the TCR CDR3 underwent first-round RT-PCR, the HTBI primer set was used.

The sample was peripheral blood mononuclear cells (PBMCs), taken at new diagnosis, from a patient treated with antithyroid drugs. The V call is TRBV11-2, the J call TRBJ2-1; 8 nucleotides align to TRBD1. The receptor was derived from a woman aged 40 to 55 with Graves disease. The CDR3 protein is CASSLGMARGLGNEQFF. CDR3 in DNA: TGTGCCAGCAGCTTGGGCATGGCCAGGGGGCTGGGTAATGAGCAGTTCTTC.